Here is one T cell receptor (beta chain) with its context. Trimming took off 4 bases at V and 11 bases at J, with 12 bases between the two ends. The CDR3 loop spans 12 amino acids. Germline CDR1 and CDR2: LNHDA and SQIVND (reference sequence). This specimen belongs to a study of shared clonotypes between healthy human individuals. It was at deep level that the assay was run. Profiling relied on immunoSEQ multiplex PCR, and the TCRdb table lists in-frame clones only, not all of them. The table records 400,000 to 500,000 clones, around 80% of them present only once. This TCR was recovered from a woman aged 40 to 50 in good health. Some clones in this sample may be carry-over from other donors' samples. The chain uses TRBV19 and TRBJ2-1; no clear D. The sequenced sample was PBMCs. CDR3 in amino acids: CASSTDGRKQFF. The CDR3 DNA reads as TGTGCCAGTAGTACCGACGGAAGAAAGCAGTTCTTC. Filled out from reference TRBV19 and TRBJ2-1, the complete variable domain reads DGGITQSPKYLFRKEGQNVTLSCEQNLNHDAMYWYRQDPGQGLRLIYYSQIVNDFQKGDIAEGYSVSREKKESFPLTVTSAQKNPTAFYLCASSTDGRKQFFGPGTRLTVL.